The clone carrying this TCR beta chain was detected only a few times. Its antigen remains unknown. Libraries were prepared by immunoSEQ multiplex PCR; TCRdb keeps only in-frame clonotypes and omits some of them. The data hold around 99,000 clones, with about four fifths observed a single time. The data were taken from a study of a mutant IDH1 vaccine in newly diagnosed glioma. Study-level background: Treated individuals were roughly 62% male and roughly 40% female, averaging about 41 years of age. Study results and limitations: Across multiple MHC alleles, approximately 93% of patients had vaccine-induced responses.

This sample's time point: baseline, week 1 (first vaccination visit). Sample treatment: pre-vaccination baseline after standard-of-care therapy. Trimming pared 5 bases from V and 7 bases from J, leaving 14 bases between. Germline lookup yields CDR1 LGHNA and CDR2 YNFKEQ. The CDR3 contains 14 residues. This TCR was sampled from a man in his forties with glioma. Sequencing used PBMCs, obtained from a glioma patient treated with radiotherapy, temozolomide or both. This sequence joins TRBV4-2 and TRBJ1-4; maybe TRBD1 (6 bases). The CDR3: CASSWGGAGEKLFF. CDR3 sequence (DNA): TGTGCCAGCAGCTGGGGGGGCGCGGGTGAAAAACTGTTTTTT.